This section outlines one T cell receptor (beta chain) sequence together with its context. Antigen: not known. Alongside a J-beta primer mix, a sample-barcoded 5' primer served in a second PCR lasting 7 to 11 cycles. TCRdb independently ran MiXCR on the 5' RACE reads; one entry per CDR3 protein. The sample includes about 680,000 distinct CDR3 sequences, around half seen only once; the top ten take around a third. The record originates from a study of blood T cells in healthy people across ages. The CDR3 extends over 13 amino acids. Caucasian, healthy and from Russia, the donors were aged between about 6 and 100. Broader study findings: Since the PBMCs were unsorted, naive and antigen-experienced cells could not be conclusively compared.

The chain couples TRBV21-1 to TRBJ2-1; the tabulated D call, TRBD2, remains unverified against the DNA. TRBV21-1 is shown as a pseudogene. Sequencing input: blood. The sequence was collected from a woman in her sixties or seventies in good health. The CDR3 sequence: CPKREGRDNEQFF. CDR3 in DNA: TGTCCCAAGCGGGAGGGCCGGGACAATGAGCAGTTCTTC.